This TCR beta chain comes out of a study of blood T cell repertoires in COVID-19. Grouping used clinical history reported by participants in a survey and questionnaire. CDR3 length equals 14 residues. The V gene's germline CDR1 is SGHDT and CDR2 YYEEEE. The J segment lost 0 bases and the V segment lost 2 bases, leaving 2 bases of the junction unmatched. Measured with immunoSEQ multiplex PCR; TCRdb has only the in-frame clones, and not every one. The sample comprises around 170,000 clones, roughly 87% of which are singletons, and 7% to 7.5% rests with the top ten. The source material was PBMCs or T cells enriched from blood (not recorded which). This clonotype was sampled from a woman in her fifties or sixties who had recovered from COVID-19. The chain combines TRBV5-6 with TRBJ2-7, with TRBD1 identical over 7 bases. As DNA, the CDR3 is TGTGCCAGCAGCTTTGGACAGGTCTCCTACGAGCAGTACTTC. Its protein is CASSFGQVSYEQYF.